The 17 T cell receptor beta chains below come from one sample, sequenced in a study of blood T cells in healthy people across ages (dated by TCRdb to between 2014 and 2017). The receptor library was made with 5' RACE. Instrument on record: Illumina HiSeq 2500. A second PCR of about 6 to 12 cycles was performed with a sample-barcoded 5' primer and a J-beta primer mix. The raw public reads went through TCRdb reprocessing: fastp at Q25, MiXCR clone calling, in-frame beta chains kept. Here each entry gathers all rows of one CDR3 protein and keeps the most common genes and DNA. Here the sample has hundreds of thousands of distinct CDR3 sequences; approximately 55% occur a single time. About two fifths of the sample is held by the ten biggest clonotypes. Sequenced material: blood. The source is a man at least 80 years old in good health.

This clonotype was counted a few times. The V gene is TRBV6-2 or TRBV6-3, the J gene TRBJ2-7; TRBD1 matches 8 bases. The CDR3 contains 12 residues. CDR1 and CDR2 (germline): MNHEY, SVGEGT. The CDR3 is CAIGQGIYEQYF. Written as DNA, the CDR3 is TGTGCAATCGGACAGGGAATCTACGAGCAGTACTTC.

V is TRBV12-3 or TRBV12-4 and J is TRBJ2-3; 8 bases align to TRBD2. There are 16 residues in the CDR3. V lost 5 bases and J lost 4; bases outside the gene matches: 11. As DNA, the CDR3 is TGTGCCAGCAGTCCACACGGGAGGGGGGGCGCAGATACGCAGTATTTT. Translating gives CASSPHGRGGADTQYF.

The CDR3 region is CASSLRETSGYPQETQYF. CDR3 bases: TGTGCCAGCAGTTTAAGGGAGACTAGCGGGTATCCCCAAGAGACCCAGTACTTC. This chain links TRBV12-3 or TRBV12-4 with TRBJ2-5; 10 nucleotides agree with TRBD2. CDR3 size: 18 residues. The J segment lost 1 base and the V segment lost 2 bases, leaving 10 bases of the junction unmatched.

J is TRBJ2-2 and V is TRBV20-1, with D tentatively TRBD2 (7 bases). The CDR3 length is 14 residues. CDR1 is DFQATT, CDR2 SNEGSKA, per germline (reference sequence). Deletions cut 5 bases from V and 4 bases from J, with 14 bases between. The CDR3 region is CSAPLGGGTGELFF. CDR3 coding DNA: TGCAGTGCTCCGTTGGGAGGGGGCACCGGGGAGCTGTTTTTT.

Comments on this clonotype: One junction end does not reproduce the germline sequence, and a read error may be involved. The V gene is TRBV9, the J gene TRBJ2-7, with TRBD2 as a possible D gene (7 bases). Germline CDR1 and CDR2: SGDLS and YYNGEE. The CDR3 consists of 15 residues. The CDR3 DNA is TGTGCCGGCAGCGTAGGGGGAGGGCTCTCCTACGAGCAGTACTTC. The encoded protein is CAGSVGGGLSYEQYF.

This chain connects TRBV5-1 to TRBJ2-7; 7 bases map to TRBD1. In germline, CDR1 is SGHRS, CDR2 YFSETQ. The CDR3 covers 15 residues. Losses at the gene ends were 7 bases for V and 0 bases for J; bases not matched to a gene: 10. This chain's CDR3 is CASGPGTASSYEQYF. The CDR3 DNA is TGCGCCAGCGGACCCGGGACAGCGAGCTCCTACGAGCAGTACTTC.

This clonotype was seen a handful of times. This sequence joins TRBV29-1 and TRBJ1-2, with D unresolved. CDR1 and CDR2 from the germline V gene are SQVTM and ANQGSEA. The CDR3 totals 14 residues. Trimming left V 4 bases short and J 2 bases short, with 14 bases between. The CDR3 loop reads CSVVNRLGNYGYTF. DNA for the CDR3: TGCAGCGTTGTAAACAGACTAGGAAACTATGGCTACACCTTC.

In this sample, this clonotype turned up a few times. The chain couples TRBV7-2 to TRBJ2-1, with 8 bases aligning to TRBD2. Germline assignment: CDR1 SGHTA and CDR2 FQGNSA. Losses at the gene ends were 6 bases for V and 7 bases for J; bases not matched to a gene: 8. CDR3 length equals 14 residues. The CDR3 here is CASSSGGGRNEQFF. The CDR3 region has the DNA TGTGCCAGCAGTTCGGGGGGCGGGAGGAATGAGCAGTTCTTC.

This chain joins TRBV24-1 and TRBJ2-3; 8 bases map to TRBD1. Germline lookup yields CDR1 KGHDR and CDR2 SFDVKD. The CDR3 consists of 18 residues. V was clipped by 2 bases and J by 14 bases; unmatched bases: 23. This chain's CDR3 is CATSDWGQALKGHRYAYF. In DNA, the CDR3 is TGTGCCACCAGTGATTGGGGACAGGCATTAAAGGGGCACAGATACGCGTATTTT.

This clonotype has just a few counts. The chain recombines TRBV7-2 with TRBJ2-4, with 10 bases matching TRBD1. The CDR3 contains 14 residues. From germline, CDR1 is SGHTA and CDR2 FQGNSA. V lost 5 bases to trimming and J lost 8 bases; unmatched junction nucleotides: 6. The chain's CDR3 is CASSRDRGQHIQYF. As DNA, the CDR3 is TGTGCCAGCAGCCGGGACAGGGGCCAACACATTCAGTACTTC.

This clonotype was detected only once. The chain uses TRBV5-1 and TRBJ2-7, with TRBD1 identical over 10 bases. V was clipped by 7 bases and J by 3 bases; unmatched bases: 13. The CDR3 length is 16 residues. Germline values: CDR1 SGHRS, CDR2 YFSETQ. The CDR3 bases are TGCGCCAGCCGGAGAGAAGCCGGGACAGGGGACTACGAGCAGTACTTC. It codes for CASRREAGTGDYEQYF. The full variable domain, completed using reference TRBV5-1 and TRBJ2-7, is KAGVTQTPRYLIKTRGQQVTLSCSPISGHRSVSWYQQTPGQGLQFLFEYFSETQRNKGNFPGRFSGRQFSNSRSEMNVSTLELGDSALYLCASRREAGTGDYEQYFGPGTRLTVT.

The chain is built from TRBV11-2 and TRBJ2-5; 10 bases align to TRBD1. Germline V lookup: CDR1 SGHAT, CDR2 FQNNGV. This CDR3 is built from 15 residues. V lost 5 bases, J lost 4 bases, and 7 bases stayed unmatched. The CDR3 DNA reads as TGTGCCAGCAGCCCCCTGACAGGGGGCGGAGAGACCCAGTACTTC. Translation: CASSPLTGGGETQYF.

This chain connects TRBV7-6 to TRBJ2-5; D might be TRBD1 (5 bases). Trimming took off 1 base at V and 4 bases at J, with 13 bases between the two ends. This CDR3 is built from 15 residues. Germline V gene sequence: CDR1 SGHVS, CDR2 FNYEAQ. The DNA for the CDR3 is TGTGCCAGCAGCTTAGTTTCAGGGTTAGGAGAGACCCAGTACTTC. Translation: CASSLVSGLGETQYF.

The chain employs TRBV11-2 and TRBJ1-2; D is unresolved. Trimming stripped 2 bases from V and 5 bases from J, with 18 bases between. Germline assignment: CDR1 SGHAT and CDR2 FQNNGV. The CDR3 totals 16 residues. The CDR3 sequence: CASSLYPTRTFYGYTF. In DNA form, the CDR3 reads TGTGCCAGCAGCTTATATCCGACACGGACTTTTTATGGCTACACCTTC.

There are many counts of this clonotype. The chain recombines TRBV29-1 with TRBJ2-1; D not certain. Germline assignment: CDR1 SQVTM and CDR2 ANQGSEA. The V and J ends lost 1 base and 2 bases respectively, with 3 bases between them. The CDR3 extends over 12 amino acids. The CDR3 nucleotides are TGCAGCGTTGAAGCCCCCTACAATGAGCAGTTCTTC. The encoded protein is CSVEAPYNEQFF.

The sample holds a few counts of this clonotype. The chain employs TRBV10-3 and TRBJ2-4; 14 positions agree with TRBD2. The CDR3 totals 17 residues. In germline, CDR1 is ENHRY, CDR2 SYGVKD. Germline trimming cut 0 bases from V and 13 bases from J; bases unmatched to any gene: 11. CDR3 in DNA: TGTGCCATCAGTGAGTCGGCGACCGGGACTAGCGGGAGTGGGCAGTACTTC. This codes for CAISESATGTSGSGQYF.

This chain uses TRBV10-2 with TRBJ1-1; 7 bases align to TRBD1. Germline loops: CDR1 WSHSY, CDR2 SAAADI. V shed 5 bases, J shed 3 bases, and the junction held 0 bases outside the gene matches. CDR3 length: 12 residues. In nucleotides, the CDR3 is TGCGCCAGCAGTCAGGGGGACACTGAAGCTTTCTTT. It translates to CASSQGDTEAFF.